This T cell receptor beta chain was retrieved from a study of T cell responses to AZD1222 COVID-19 vaccine. Broader study findings: Clonal diversity was possibly underestimated; the donors were predominantly white British and more often female. Recipients of two AZD1222 doses showed rising Spike-specific TCR breadth and depth.

In the case of this clone: Antigen: not known.

The protocol was immunoSEQ multiplex PCR, while the TCRdb copy is restricted to in-frame clones and leaves out a portion. The top ten hold more than 5.5% of the sample, which has about 160,000 clones, 88% seen once. The V end lost 0 bases, the J end lost 6 bases, and 17 bases lay between the germline ends. The CDR3 length is 16 residues. Germline values: CDR1 MNHEY, CDR2 SVGAGI. The specimen comprised peripheral blood, sampled on day 0 of AZD1222 vaccination. The TCR was taken from an adult in good health. The chain uses TRBV6-5 and TRBJ1-1, with D possibly being TRBD1 (5 bases). This CDR3 reads CASSYSAMGVGAEAFF. CDR3 in DNA: TGTGCCAGCAGTTACTCTGCTATGGGGGTGGGGGCTGAAGCTTTCTTT.